This T cell receptor (beta chain) comes out of a study of OX40 agonist ivuxolimab in advanced cancers. Context from the whole study: Ivuxolimab was an agonistic, fully human IgG2 monoclonal antibody directed against OX40 (CD134), a costimulatory receptor. The paper describes the monotherapy dose-escalation part (N of about 55 patients) of the phase I trial of ivuxolimab. Among the approximately 50 dose-escalation patients, some 20 had hepatocellular carcinoma, roughly 15 melanoma, 9 renal cell carcinoma and 9 head and neck cancer. Intravenous ivuxolimab was administered to patients every 2 weeks at six dose levels: 0.01, 0.1, 0.3, 1.5, 3 and 10 mg/kg. Partial responses occurred in three dose-escalation patients, of whom one had hepatocellular carcinoma and two had cutaneous melanoma. Prior anti-PD-1, anti-PD-L1 or anti-CTLA-4 therapy was permitted, and checkpoint inhibitors had been received by less than 45% of dose-escalation patients. The purpose of peripheral TCRbeta sequencing was to test whether ivuxolimab changed TCR sequence diversity and led to clonal T-cell expansion. The dose-escalation cohort was almost 85% male with a mean age of roughly 60 years, ranging from roughly 23 to 79. The paper's findings and limits, for the study overall: After ivuxolimab, expanded clones were on average more numerous among CD8+ T cells than among CD4+ T cells. At doses from 0.1 to 3.0 mg/kg, clonal expansion was seen in both CD4+ and CD8+ blood T cells between baseline and week 6. The antigen specificity of the peripheral T cells that underwent clonal expansion was not determined. Low levels of normalized T-cell clonal expansion were also seen in some patients who did not respond. In partial responders in the 0.1-3.0 mg/kg groups, normalized peripheral clonal expansion was found to be among the lowest, especially among CD8+ T cells.

The trial excluded patients who had a history of autoimmune disease or who were on systemic immunosuppression. In every dose cohort, peripheral blood was drawn for TCR sequencing at baseline, cycle 4 day 1, and cycle 7 day 1. The samples were drawn from a first-in-human, open-label, multicenter phase I dose-escalation trial of ivuxolimab. Adults with locally advanced or metastatic melanoma, renal cell, hepatocellular, or head and neck squamous cell carcinoma were enrolled in the trial. CD4+ and CD8+ T cells were sorted separately from peripheral blood before TCR sequencing. As concerns this clone: Its specific antigen is unknown. Per-nucleotide qualities are absent, and no much larger clonotype sits a single base away.

Genomic DNA was isolated from the sorted cells so that the TCRbeta CDR3 region could be sequenced. The immunoSEQ Assay was used to sequence the TCRbeta CDR3 regions. What TCRdb holds here is the immuneACCESS table cut down to in-frame rearrangements. Part of the clones is not present; checked against another copy, under half of the missing clones reflect an unresolved V gene, and the others are unexplained. A total of tens of thousands of clones appear in this sample, under 90% of them only once. Together, the top ten hold 1.5% to 2% of the sample. Trimming takes 4 bases from V and 9 bases from J, and the germline ends sit 13 bases apart. The CDR3 sequence holds 13 residues, the cysteine and phenylalanine included. Of all the DNA, just the CDR3 is kept, 39 bases in frame from base 1. From the germline V gene, CDR1 is SNHLY and CDR2 is FYNNEI.

This receptor was identified in an adult with an advanced solid tumor such as melanoma, head and neck, liver or kidney cancer. The source was CD4+ or CD8+ T cells sorted from blood, collected in a trial of the OX40 agonist ivuxolimab. The chain was built from TRBV2 and TRBJ2-1; the D gene identity is not certain. The CDR3 in this case is CASSAEGHSEQFF. The DNA reads as follows: TGTGCCAGCAGTGCCGAAGGGCACAGTGAGCAGTTCTTC.